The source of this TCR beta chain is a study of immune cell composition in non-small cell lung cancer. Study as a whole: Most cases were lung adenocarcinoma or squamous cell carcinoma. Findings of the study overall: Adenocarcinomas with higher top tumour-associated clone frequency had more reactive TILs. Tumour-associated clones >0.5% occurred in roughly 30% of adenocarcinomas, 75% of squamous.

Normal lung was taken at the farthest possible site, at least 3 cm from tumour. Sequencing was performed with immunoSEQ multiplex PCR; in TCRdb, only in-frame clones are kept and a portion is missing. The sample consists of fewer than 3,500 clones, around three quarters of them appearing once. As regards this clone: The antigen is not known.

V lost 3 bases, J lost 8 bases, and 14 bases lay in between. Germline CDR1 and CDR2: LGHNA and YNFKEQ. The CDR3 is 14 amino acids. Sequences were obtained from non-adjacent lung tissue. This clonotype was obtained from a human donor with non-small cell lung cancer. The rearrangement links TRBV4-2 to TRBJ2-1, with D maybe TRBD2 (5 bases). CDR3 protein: CASSHTRYDDEQFF. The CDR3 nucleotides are TGTGCCAGCAGCCACACTAGATACGACGATGAGCAGTTCTTC.